Below, 25 T cell receptor beta chains from the same sample are listed, as sequenced in a study of immune evolution from preneoplasia to lung adenocarcinoma. Generated by immunoSEQ multiplex PCR, the TCRdb table keeps only in-frame clones and is missing some. The sample has fewer than 5,500 clones; roughly 80% are singletons. Sequences were obtained from FFPE minimally invasive lung adenocarcinoma tissue. The receptors shown here come from a person aged 60-79 years with lung adenocarcinoma.

This chain joins TRBV7-6 and TRBJ2-2; TRBD2 matches at 7 bases. Looked up from germline, CDR1 is SGHVS and CDR2 is FNYEAQ. The CDR3 spans 16 residues. Trimming cost V 2 bases and J 7 bases; bases outside gene matches: 10. In nucleotides, the CDR3 is TGTGCCAGCAGCTTAAGCCCAGCGGGATTGTACGGGGAGCTGTTTTTT. Translation gives CASSLSPAGLYGELFF.

The genes are TRBV28 and TRBJ2-1; 12 bases are shared with TRBD2. Germline CDR1 reads MDHEN; CDR2 reads SYDVKM. V lost 5 bases, J lost 6 bases, and 8 bases stayed unmatched. The CDR3 length is 16 residues. CDR3 sequence reads: CASSPLPSGRANEQFF. CDR3 sequence (DNA): TGTGCCAGCAGTCCACTCCCTAGCGGGAGGGCCAATGAGCAGTTCTTC.

V and J are TRBV7-9 and TRBJ2-7; D perhaps matches TRBD1 (5 bases). Germline loops: CDR1 SEHNR, CDR2 FQNEAQ (reference sequence). V was pared by 5 bases and J by 1 base, with 9 bases between. The CDR3 runs to 13 residues. This CDR3 reads CASSIQGSYEQYF. The CDR3, as DNA: TGTGCCAGCAGCATTCAGGGTTCCTACGAGCAGTACTTC.

In its sample, this clone was seen once. The CDR3 DNA reads as TGCAGCGGAGATAGGTTAGATACGCAGTATTTT. As protein: CSGDRLDTQYF. The chain joins TRBV29-1 to TRBJ2-3; unclear D gene. Germline V gene sequence: CDR1 SQVTM, CDR2 ANQGSEA. This CDR3 comprises 11 residues. Trimming stripped 7 bases from V and 5 bases from J, with 10 bases between.

The V call is TRBV2, the J call TRBJ1-3; D ambiguous. This CDR3 has 16 amino acids. V lost 7 bases and J lost 0, with 16 bases in between. Germline V gene sequence: CDR1 SNHLY, CDR2 FYNNEI. The CDR3, as DNA: TGTGCCAGCACCGAGAAAGGTTTGCACTCTGGAAACACCATATATTTT. It specifies CASTEKGLHSGNTIYF.

The J gene is TRBJ2-3, the V gene TRBV7-9; a possible D gene is TRBD1 (6 bases). The V gene lost 3 bases and the J gene lost 1 base, with 17 bases spanning the gap. The CDR3 runs 17 residues. Germline V gene data show CDR1 as SEHNR and CDR2 as FQNEAQ (reference sequence). In nucleotides, the CDR3 is TGTGCCAGCAGCTTCTTACAGGGACCCTTGGGCACAGATACGCAGTATTTT. Translating gives CASSFLQGPLGTDTQYF.

This rearrangement joins TRBV30 to TRBJ2-7; D is uncertain. CDR1 is GTSNPN, CDR2 SVGIG, per germline (reference sequence). Trimming stripped 0 bases from V and 3 bases from J, with 9 bases between. The CDR3 contains 13 residues. CDR3 DNA sequence: TGTGCCTGGAGTGTATCCAATAGCTACGAGCAGTACTTC. It is translated as CAWSVSNSYEQYF.

The rearrangement joins TRBV6-1 to TRBJ2-5, with D maybe TRBD2 (5 bases). CDR1 and CDR2 from the germline V gene are MNHNS and SASEGT. V lost 0 bases and J lost 2, with 7 bases in between. This CDR3 is built from 14 residues. The CDR3 loop is CASSEARAQETQYF. Written as DNA, the CDR3 is TGTGCCAGCAGTGAAGCGCGGGCTCAAGAGACCCAGTACTTC.

The J gene is TRBJ1-3, the V gene TRBV7-9, with D possibly being TRBD1 (6 bases). CDR3 length: 17 residues. The V end was cut by 5 bases, the J end by 0 bases, with 17 bases between. Germline values: CDR1 SEHNR, CDR2 FQNEAQ (reference sequence). The CDR3 sequence is CASSTSQGIHSGNTIYF. Written as DNA, the CDR3 is TGTGCCAGCAGCACGTCACAGGGAATACACTCTGGAAACACCATATATTTT.

The rearrangement links TRBV7-3 to TRBJ2-2; 7 positions agree with TRBD2. Germline CDR1 reads SGHTA; CDR2 reads FQGTGA. V shed 5 bases, J shed 2 bases, and the junction held 14 bases outside the gene matches. The CDR3 loop spans 18 amino acids. CDR3 coding DNA: TGTGCCAGCAGCCCAGAGCCTACTAGCGTCTTTAACACCGGGGAGCTGTTTTTT. It codes for CASSPEPTSVFNTGELFF.

This chain connects TRBV5-1 to TRBJ2-5; 10 bases map to TRBD2. The CDR3 loop spans 16 amino acids. With 4 bases clipped from V and 4 bases from J, the junction kept 10 bases outside the gene matches. Germline V gene lookup returns CDR1 SGHRS and CDR2 YFSETQ. CDR3: CASSQSLAGVGETQYF. The CDR3 nucleotides read TGCGCCAGCAGCCAAAGTCTAGCGGGGGTCGGAGAGACCCAGTACTTC.

The rearrangement links TRBV28 to TRBJ2-4, with TRBD2 as a possible D gene (6 bases). Germline V CDR1 and CDR2: MDHEN, SYDVKM. The CDR3 length is 15 residues. With 6 bases removed from V and 9 bases from J, the gap between germline ends came to 21 bases. CDR3 DNA sequence: TGTGCCAGCAGGCCGACTAGTAACCCCACCTTCATTCAGTACTTC. Translating it yields CASRPTSNPTFIQYF.

This sequence joins TRBV5-6 and TRBJ2-5; maybe TRBD1 (5 bases). The J call may be faulty, since TRBJ2-7 better matches the DNA end. The germline gives CDR1 SGHDT, CDR2 YYEEEE. The CDR3 has 11 residues. CDR3 loop: CASSQGYEQYF. CDR3 bases: TGTGCCAGCAGCCAGGGTTACGAGCAGTACTTC.

The rearrangement links TRBV7-2 to TRBJ2-1, with D unresolved. Per the germline V gene, CDR1 is SGHTA and CDR2 is FQGNSA. The germline V and J ends were trimmed by 5 bases and 2 bases, with 10 bases remaining between them. The CDR3 loop spans 14 amino acids. In DNA form, the CDR3 reads TGTGCCAGCAGCCGAGACCGGGCCTACAATGAGCAGTTCTTC. It yields the protein CASSRDRAYNEQFF.

The sample holds one count of this clone. A junction boundary mismatches the germline segment, possibly from a read error. The J gene is TRBJ2-7, the V gene TRBV7-2; D possibly corresponds to TRBD2 (7 bases). Germline CDR1 is SGHTA and CDR2 is FQGNSA. There are 13 residues in the CDR3. The CDR3 region has the DNA TGTGCCAGCAGCTTAGGGGGGGGGCCCGGTCTGAACTTC. Translating it yields CASSLGGGPGLNF.

A single count supports this clone. V gene TRBV28 combines with J gene TRBJ1-2; tentatively, D is TRBD1 (5 bases). CDR1 is MDHEN, CDR2 SYDVKM, per germline. There are 12 residues in the CDR3. V was clipped by 3 bases and J by 6 bases, with 8 bases between them. The CDR3 nucleotides read TGTGCCAGCAGTTTTGGGGGGGATGGCTACACCTTC. It is translated as CASSFGGDGYTF.

This chain connects TRBV5-5 to TRBJ1-1; tentative D call: TRBD1 (5 bases). V was cut by 5 bases and J by 6 bases, with 14 bases left in between. The germline V gene has CDR1 SGHKS and CDR2 YYEKEE (reference sequence). The CDR3 spans 13 residues. CDR3 residues: CASRGWGTAEAFF. The CDR3 DNA reads TGTGCCAGCAGGGGTTGGGGGACGGCTGAAGCTTTCTTT.

The chain combines TRBV9 with TRBJ1-1; no clear D. Between the trimmed V and J ends, which lost 0 bases and 1 base, there was a span of 10 bases. Germline-derived CDR1 and CDR2 are SGDLS and YYNGEE. The CDR3 runs to 15 residues. CDR3 coding DNA: TGTGCCAGCAGCGTAGTAAAAGGGAGGAACACTGAAGCTTTCTTT. Translating it yields CASSVVKGRNTEAFF.

This chain joins TRBV4-1 and TRBJ1-1, with unresolved D. CDR1 and CDR2 (germline): MGHRA, YSYEKL. Trimming took 2 bases from V and 0 from J, leaving 7 bases between them. The CDR3 extends over 14 amino acids. For the CDR3, the DNA is TGCGCCAGCAGCCAAAGTAGTTTGAACACTGAAGCTTTCTTT. Protein: CASSQSSLNTEAFF.

J is TRBJ2-6 and V is TRBV5-5, with D tentatively TRBD1 or TRBD2 (5 bases each). The CDR3 extends over 15 amino acids. Deletions cut 2 bases from V and 5 bases from J, with 11 bases between. The V gene's germline CDR1 is SGHKS and CDR2 YYEKEE (reference sequence). The CDR3 nucleotides read TGTGCCAGCAGCTTTCACGGGGCCTGGGCCAACGTCCTGACTTTC. It yields the protein CASSFHGAWANVLTF. The whole variable domain, remainder taken from reference TRBV5-5 and TRBJ2-6, is DAGVTQSPTHLIKTRGQQVTLRCSPISGHKSVSWYQQVLGQGPQFIFQYYEKEERGRGNFPDRFSARQFPNYSSELNVNALLLGDSALYLCASSFHGAWANVLTFGAGSRLTVL.

The CDR3 nucleotides are TGTGCCAGCAGGCCGAACTCCTACGAGCAGTACTTC. Amino acids: CASRPNSYEQYF. This rearrangement joins TRBV28 to TRBJ2-7; no reliable D call. The CDR3 loop spans 12 amino acids. The germline V gene has CDR1 MDHEN and CDR2 SYDVKM. V was trimmed by 6 bases and J by 0 bases, leaving 6 bases between them.

The chain couples TRBV6-6 to TRBJ1-5; D remains unclear. CDR1 is MNHNY and CDR2 is SVGAGI in the germline V gene (reference sequence). The CDR3 length is 13 residues. V gave up 2 bases and J gave up 4 bases, with 6 bases separating them. As DNA, the CDR3 is TGTGCCAGCAGTTACGGAGAAAATCAGCCCCAGCATTTT. The encoded protein is CASSYGENQPQHF.

The chain is built from TRBV28 and TRBJ2-5, with 8 bases lining up with TRBD2. V lost 5 bases, J lost 0 bases, and 5 bases stayed unmatched. The CDR3 totals 15 residues. The germline CDR1 and CDR2 sequences are MDHEN and SYDVKM. The CDR3 nucleotides read TGTGCCAGCAGTCGACTAGCGCAGTACCAAGAGACCCAGTACTTC. It is translated as CASSRLAQYQETQYF.

This clone was counted between two and nine times. The genes are TRBV5-1 and TRBJ1-6; perhaps TRBD1 as D (6 bases). CDR3 length: 15 residues. Germline assignment: CDR1 SGHRS and CDR2 YFSETQ. Deletions cut 0 bases from V and 6 bases from J, with 10 bases between. The CDR3 DNA reads as TGCGCCAGCAGCTTGGATGGCAGGGGTAATTCACCCCTCCACTTT. Protein sequence: CASSLDGRGNSPLHF.

In this sample, this clone turned up once. This chain uses TRBV5-4 with TRBJ2-2, with TRBD1 matching over 7 bases. The CDR3 length is 17 residues. Looked up from germline, CDR1 is SGHNT and CDR2 is YYREEE (reference sequence). Trimming removed 0 bases from V and 3 bases from J; junction bases left unmatched: 8. In DNA, the CDR3 is TGTGCCAGCAGCTTGGACCCTACAGGGGCCTACACCGGGGAGCTGTTTTTT. Residues: CASSLDPTGAYTGELFF.